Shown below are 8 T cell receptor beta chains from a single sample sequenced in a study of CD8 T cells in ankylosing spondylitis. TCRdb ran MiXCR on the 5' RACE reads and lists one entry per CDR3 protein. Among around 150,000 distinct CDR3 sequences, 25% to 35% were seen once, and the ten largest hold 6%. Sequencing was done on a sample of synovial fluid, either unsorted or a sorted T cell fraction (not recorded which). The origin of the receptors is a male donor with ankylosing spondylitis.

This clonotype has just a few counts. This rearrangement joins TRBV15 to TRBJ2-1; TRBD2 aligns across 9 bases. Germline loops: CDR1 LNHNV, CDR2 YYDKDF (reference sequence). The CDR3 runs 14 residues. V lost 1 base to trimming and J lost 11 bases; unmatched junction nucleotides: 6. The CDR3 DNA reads TGTGCCACCAGCAGAGGACTAGCGGAGGGCAAGCAGTTCTTC. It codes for CATSRGLAEGKQFF.

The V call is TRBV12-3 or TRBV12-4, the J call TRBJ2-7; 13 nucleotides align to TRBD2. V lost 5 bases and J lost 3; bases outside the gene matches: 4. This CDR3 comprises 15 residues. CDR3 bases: TGTGCCAGCAGTCCGAGGACTAGCGGGGGCTACGAGCAGTACTTC. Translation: CASSPRTSGGYEQYF.

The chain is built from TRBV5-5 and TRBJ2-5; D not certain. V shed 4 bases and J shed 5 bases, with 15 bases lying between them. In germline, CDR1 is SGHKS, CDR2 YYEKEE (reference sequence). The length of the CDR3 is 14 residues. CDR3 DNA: TGTGCCAGCAGCCGATCAACGATGTTGGAGACCCAGTACTTC. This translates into CASSRSTMLETQYF.

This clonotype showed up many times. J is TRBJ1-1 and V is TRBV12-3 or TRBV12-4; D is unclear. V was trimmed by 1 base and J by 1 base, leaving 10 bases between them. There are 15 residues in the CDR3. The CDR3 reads CASSLEAVTNTEAFF. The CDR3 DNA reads TGTGCCAGCAGTTTAGAGGCAGTGACGAACACTGAAGCTTTCTTT.

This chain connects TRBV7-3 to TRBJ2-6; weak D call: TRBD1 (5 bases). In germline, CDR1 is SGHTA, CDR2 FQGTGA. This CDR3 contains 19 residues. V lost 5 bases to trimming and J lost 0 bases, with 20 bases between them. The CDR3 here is CASSNRVLAGYSGANVLTF. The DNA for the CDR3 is TGTGCCAGCAGCAACCGGGTTTTGGCAGGGTACTCTGGGGCCAACGTCCTGACTTTC.

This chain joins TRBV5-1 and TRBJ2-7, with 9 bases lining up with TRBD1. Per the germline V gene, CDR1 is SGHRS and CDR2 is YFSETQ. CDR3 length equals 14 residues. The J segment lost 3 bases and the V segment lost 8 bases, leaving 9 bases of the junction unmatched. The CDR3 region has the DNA TGCGCCAGGGGACAGGGAGGGGCTCTCTACGAGCAGTACTTC. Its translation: CARGQGGALYEQYF.

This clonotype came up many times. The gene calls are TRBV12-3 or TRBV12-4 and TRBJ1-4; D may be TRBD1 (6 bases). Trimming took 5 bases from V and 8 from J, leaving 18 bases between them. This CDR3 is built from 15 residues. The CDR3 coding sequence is TGTGCCAGCAGTCCCCGGGGGGGGCGCAGGGAAAAACTGTTTTTT. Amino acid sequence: CASSPRGGRREKLFF.

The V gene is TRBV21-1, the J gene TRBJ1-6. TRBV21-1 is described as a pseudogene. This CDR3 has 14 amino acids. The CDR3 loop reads CASSKTTRNSPLHF. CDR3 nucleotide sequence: TGTGCCAGCAGCAAAACCACTAGAAATTCACCCCTCCACTTT.